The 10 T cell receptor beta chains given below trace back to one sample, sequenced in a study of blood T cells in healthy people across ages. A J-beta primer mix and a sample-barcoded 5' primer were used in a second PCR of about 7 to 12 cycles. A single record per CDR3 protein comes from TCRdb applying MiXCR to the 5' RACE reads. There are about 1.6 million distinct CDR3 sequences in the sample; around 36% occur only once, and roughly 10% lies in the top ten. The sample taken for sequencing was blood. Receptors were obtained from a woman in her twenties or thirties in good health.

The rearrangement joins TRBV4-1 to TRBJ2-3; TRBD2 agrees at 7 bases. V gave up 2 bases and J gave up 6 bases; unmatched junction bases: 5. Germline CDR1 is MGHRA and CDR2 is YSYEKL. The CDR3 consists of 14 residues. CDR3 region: CASSQLLASDTQYF. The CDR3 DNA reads TGCGCCAGCAGCCAATTACTAGCGAGCGATACGCAGTATTTT.

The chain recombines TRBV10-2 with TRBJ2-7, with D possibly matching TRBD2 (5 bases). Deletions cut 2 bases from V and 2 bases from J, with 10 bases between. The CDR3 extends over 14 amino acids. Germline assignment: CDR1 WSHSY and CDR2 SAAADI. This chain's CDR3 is CASSETYGAYEQYF. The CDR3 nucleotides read TGCGCCAGCAGTGAGACCTACGGGGCCTACGAGCAGTACTTC.

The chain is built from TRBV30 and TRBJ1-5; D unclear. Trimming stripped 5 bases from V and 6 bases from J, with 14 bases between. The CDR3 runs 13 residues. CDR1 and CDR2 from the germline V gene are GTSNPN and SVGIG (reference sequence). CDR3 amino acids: CAWGDIAGQPQHF. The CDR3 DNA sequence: TGTGCCTGGGGCGACATAGCTGGTCAGCCCCAGCATTTT.

CDR3 nucleotides: TGTGCCAGCAGCAAAAGAGGACTAGCGGGAGGAACCTCCTACGAGCAGTACTTC. Translated: CASSKRGLAGGTSYEQYF. This chain connects TRBV21-1 to TRBJ2-7; TRBD2, the D gene given by the table, was not confirmed from the DNA. TRBV21-1 corresponds to a pseudogene. The CDR3 sequence is 18 residues long.

CDR3 loop: CASSYPEGDYGYTF. CDR3 in DNA: TGTGCCAGCAGTTACCCCGAGGGGGACTATGGCTACACCTTC. The chain carries TRBV6-5 and TRBJ1-2; perhaps TRBD1 as D (6 bases). CDR3 length: 14 amino acids. V lost 2 bases and J 3 bases, leaving 10 bases between the germline ends. Germline V lookup: CDR1 MNHEY, CDR2 SVGAGI.

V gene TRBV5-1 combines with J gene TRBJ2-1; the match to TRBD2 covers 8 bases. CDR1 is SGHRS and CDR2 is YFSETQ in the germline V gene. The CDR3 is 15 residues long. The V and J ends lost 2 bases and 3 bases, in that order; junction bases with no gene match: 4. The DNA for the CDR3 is TGCGCCAGCAGCTTCCCGGGGGGGCGCTACAATGAGCAGTTCTTC. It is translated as CASSFPGGRYNEQFF.

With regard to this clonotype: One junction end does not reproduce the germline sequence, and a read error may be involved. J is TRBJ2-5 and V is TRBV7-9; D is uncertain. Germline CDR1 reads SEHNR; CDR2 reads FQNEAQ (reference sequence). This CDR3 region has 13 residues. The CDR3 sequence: CASTKLLQETQHF. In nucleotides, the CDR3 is TGTGCCAGCACGAAATTATTACAAGAGACCCAGCACTTC.

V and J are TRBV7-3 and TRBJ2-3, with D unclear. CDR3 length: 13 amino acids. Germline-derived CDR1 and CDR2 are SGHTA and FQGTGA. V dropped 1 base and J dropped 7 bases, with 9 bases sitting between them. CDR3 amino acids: CASSLIGSNTQYF. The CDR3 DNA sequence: TGTGCCAGCAGCTTAATCGGTAGCAATACGCAGTATTTT.

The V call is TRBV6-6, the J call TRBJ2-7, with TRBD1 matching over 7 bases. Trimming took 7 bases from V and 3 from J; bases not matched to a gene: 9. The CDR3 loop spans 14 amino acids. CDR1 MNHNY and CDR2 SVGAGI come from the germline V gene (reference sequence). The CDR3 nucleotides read TGTGCCAGCACCAGAACAGGGGCGGTCTACGAGCAGTACTTC. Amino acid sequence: CASTRTGAVYEQYF.

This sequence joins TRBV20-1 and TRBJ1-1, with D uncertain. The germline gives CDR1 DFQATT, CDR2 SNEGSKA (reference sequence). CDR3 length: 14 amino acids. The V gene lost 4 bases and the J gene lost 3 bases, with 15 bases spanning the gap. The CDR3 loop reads CSATRHGLHTEAFF. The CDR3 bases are TGCAGTGCTACCCGACATGGTTTGCACACTGAAGCTTTCTTT.